This is a list of T cell receptor beta chains from one sample in a study of CD8+ T cells in alopecia areata. Some clones are missing from TCRdb's copy, which holds only in-frame ones; the method was immunoSEQ multiplex PCR. The table lists fewer than 250,000 clones, over 60% of them singletons, with around 4.2% in the top ten. The source was CD4+ T cells sorted from blood, collected at week 4, from a patient treated with tofacitinib. These receptor sequences come from a human donor with alopecia areata. Each CDR3 is given with its conserved first and last residue. D genes are given only for firm matches. Rows may omit the clone size; those that give it use once, few, many or a size class.

clone_size,j_call,d_call,v_call,cdr3_aa,cdr3_nt
few,TRBJ2-7,TRBD1,TRBV29-1,CSVYPGQGAAYEQYF,TGCAGCGTTTACCCGGGACAGGGGGCAGCCTACGAGCAGTACTTC
-,TRBJ2-2,-,TRBV11-2,CASSLGEATGELFF,TGTGCCAGCAGCTTAGGGGAGGCCACCGGGGAGCTGTTTTTT
-,TRBJ2-7,-,TRBV6-5,CASSHTVDYEQYF,TGTGCCAGCAGTCATACGGTTGACTACGAGCAGTACTTC
-,TRBJ1-2,TRBD1,TRBV29-1,CSARWMDRENYGYTF,TGCAGCGCCCGATGGATGGACAGGGAGAACTATGGCTACACCTTC
-,TRBJ2-1,-,TRBV5-6,CASSLATGSSNEQFF,TGTGCCAGCAGCTTGGCCACGGGTTCGAGCAATGAGCAGTTCTTC
-,TRBJ2-7,-,TRBV10-3,CAISAQGADYEQYF,TGTGCCATCAGTGCCCAGGGAGCGGACTACGAGCAGTACTTC
few,TRBJ2-6,-,TRBV7-2,CASSSHKRSSGANVLTF,TGTGCCAGCAGCTCGCATAAAAGGAGCTCTGGGGCCAACGTCCTGACTTTC
-,TRBJ2-7,-,TRBV14,CASSGTKYEQYF,TGTGCCAGCAGTGGAACAAAGTACGAGCAGTACTTC
few,TRBJ1-1,-,TRBV29-1,CSGGRQMNTEAFF,TGCAGCGGTGGGAGGCAGATGAACACTGAAGCTTTCTTT
-,TRBJ2-2,-,TRBV5-4,CASSVGGTHPGELFF,TGTGCCAGCTCAGTCGGGGGAACTCACCCCGGGGAGCTGTTTTTT
-,TRBJ1-5,-,TRBV6-6,CASSYRRQGHQPQHF,TGTGCCAGCAGTTACAGGCGGCAGGGGCATCAGCCCCAGCATTTT
-,TRBJ2-5,-,TRBV11-2,CASSLDGGIGETQYF,TGTGCCAGCAGCTTAGATGGAGGGATTGGAGAGACCCAGTACTTC
-,TRBJ1-1,-,TRBV20-1,CSVGDTEAFF,TGCAGTGTAGGGGACACTGAAGCTTTCTTT
-,TRBJ1-4,-,TRBV20-1,CSARRAEKLFF,TGCAGTGCTAGACGTGCGGAAAAACTGTTTTTT
-,TRBJ2-7,TRBD1,TRBV6-5,CASSNRGGYEQYF,TGTGCCAGCAGTAACAGGGGTGGCTACGAGCAGTACTTC
-,TRBJ2-7,-,TRBV23-1,CASSQSVLTGYITSEQYF,TGCGCCAGCAGTCAATCAGTGTTAACAGGGTATATAACTAGCGAGCAGTACTTC
-,TRBJ1-4,TRBD1,TRBV5-4,CASSHGQGNEKLFF,TGTGCCAGCAGCCATGGACAGGGGAATGAAAAACTGTTTTTT
once,TRBJ1-2,-,TRBV2,CASSEAAGKAHGYTF,TGTGCCAGCAGTGAGGCGGCAGGGAAGGCGCATGGCTACACCTTC
-,TRBJ1-2,-,TRBV20-1,CSARDGYGYTF,TGCAGTGCTAGAGACGGGTATGGCTACACCTTC
-,TRBJ1-2,-,TRBV2,CASSYLDSIYGYTF,TGTGCCAGCAGTTACCTGGACAGCATTTATGGCTACACCTTC
-,TRBJ2-7,-,TRBV1,CTSSRGSQYF,TGCACCAGCAGCCGCGGATCTCAGTACTTC